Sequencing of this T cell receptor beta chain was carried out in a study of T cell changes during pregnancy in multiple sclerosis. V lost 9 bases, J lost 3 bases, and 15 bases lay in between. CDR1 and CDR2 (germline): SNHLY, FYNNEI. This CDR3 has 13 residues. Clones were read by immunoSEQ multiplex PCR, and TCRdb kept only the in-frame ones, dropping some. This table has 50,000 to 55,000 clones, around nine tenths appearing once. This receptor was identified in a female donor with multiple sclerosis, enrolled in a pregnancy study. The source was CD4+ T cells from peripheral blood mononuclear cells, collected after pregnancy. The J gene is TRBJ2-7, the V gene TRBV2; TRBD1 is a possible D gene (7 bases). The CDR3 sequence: CARSRGAGYEQYF. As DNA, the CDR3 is TGTGCCAGGTCCAGGGGGGCAGGCTACGAGCAGTACTTC.